This T cell receptor (beta chain) was captured in a study of tumor-infiltrating lymphocytes in primary liver carcinoma. The authors made TCR beta cDNA from 500 ng total RNA with a constant-region primer. Generation of the TCR beta libraries relied on three nested multiplex PCR rounds using slightly modified ARM-PCR. TRBV1-TRBV30 forward and Cbeta reverse primers drove the first two roughly 10-cycle rounds. TCRdb recomputed calls from the multiplex PCR reads with MiXCR, one row per CDR3 protein. The sample lists fewer than 250,000 distinct CDR3 sequences, 85% occurring once. The roughly 17-31 mg bulk tissue piece was not sorted before simultaneous RNA and DNA extraction. Germline loops: CDR1 ENHRY, CDR2 SYGVKD. The CDR3 loop spans 13 amino acids. This clonotype showed up just a few times.

This sequence joins TRBV10-3 and TRBJ2-7; TRBD1 agrees at 12 bases. The receptor's source is a man aged 40-49 years with primary liver carcinoma and hepatitis B virus infection. The material sequenced was tumor tissue from primary liver carcinoma. CDR3 in amino acids: CAMSRDRGLEQYF. The CDR3, as DNA: TGTGCTATGAGTCGGGACAGGGGGCTCGAGCAGTACTTC.